This T cell receptor (beta chain) was captured in a study of CXCR3-negative and CXCR3-positive naive CD8 T cells. The overall study: The dataset comprises roughly 150 million TRB reads in total, with about 1.5 +/- 0.3 million reads per library.

Concerning this clonotype: The antigen is not known.

Overall study findings and caveats: CXCR3-expressing naive cells carried TRB CDR3s more hydrophobic than those of CXCR3-negative naive cells. Diversity was high in both naive subsets and much lower in memory cells.

This CDR3 spans 15 amino acids. In germline, CDR1 is KGHSH, CDR2 LQKENI. TRB cDNA was prepared as libraries by UMI-labeled 5' RACE. From the 5' RACE reads, TCRdb lists one entry per CDR3 protein and no DNA. The sample table sets out 60,000 to 65,000 distinct CDR3 sequences. This TCR was recovered from a human donor in good health. Some clones in this sample may be carry-over from other donors' samples. Sequenced: naive CXCR3+ CD8+ T cells from blood. Subset described: CD45RO-CCR7+CD27+CD95- naive CD8+ T cells expressing CXCR3 (TNR3+). The chain couples TRBV18 to TRBJ2-5; TCRdb designates TRBD1, a call that cannot be tested without DNA. CDR3 sequence: CASSPGQSQEETQYF.